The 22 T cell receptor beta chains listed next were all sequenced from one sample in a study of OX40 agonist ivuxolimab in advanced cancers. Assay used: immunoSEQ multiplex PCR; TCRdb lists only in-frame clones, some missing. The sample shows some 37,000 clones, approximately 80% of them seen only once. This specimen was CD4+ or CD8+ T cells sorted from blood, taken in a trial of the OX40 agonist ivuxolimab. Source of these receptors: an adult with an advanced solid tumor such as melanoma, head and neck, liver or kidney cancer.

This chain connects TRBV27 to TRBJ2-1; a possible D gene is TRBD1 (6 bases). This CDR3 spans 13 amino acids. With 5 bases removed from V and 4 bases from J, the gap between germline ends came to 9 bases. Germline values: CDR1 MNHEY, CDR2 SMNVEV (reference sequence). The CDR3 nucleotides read TGTGCCAGCAGTGTTAGGGGGTACAATGAGCAGTTCTTC. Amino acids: CASSVRGYNEQFF.

The CDR3 is CASRGGIEGYEQYF. CDR3 nucleotide sequence: TGTGCCAGCAGGGGTGGGATTGAGGGTTACGAGCAGTACTTC. The V gene is TRBV28, the J gene TRBJ2-7; TRBD2 might be the D (5 bases). Germline-derived CDR1 and CDR2 are MDHEN and SYDVKM. V was trimmed by 6 bases and J by 4 bases, leaving 16 bases between them. The CDR3 contains 14 residues.

This CDR3 reads CASSTGAANEKLFF. The CDR3 DNA reads as TGTGCCAGCAGCACAGGGGCGGCTAATGAAAAACTGTTTTTT. The V and J genes are TRBV7-9 and TRBJ1-4, with 7 nucleotides matching TRBD1. The germline V gene encodes CDR1 SEHNR and CDR2 FQNEAQ (reference sequence). The CDR3 covers 14 residues. The junction had 3 bases not matched to a gene; V was cut back by 5 bases and J by 3 bases.

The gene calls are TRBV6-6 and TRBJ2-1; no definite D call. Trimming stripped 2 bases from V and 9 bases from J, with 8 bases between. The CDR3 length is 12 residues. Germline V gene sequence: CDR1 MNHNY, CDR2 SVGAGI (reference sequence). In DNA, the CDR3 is TGTGCCAGCAGTTACGGCAGTGGTGAGCAGTTCTTC. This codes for CASSYGSGEQFF.

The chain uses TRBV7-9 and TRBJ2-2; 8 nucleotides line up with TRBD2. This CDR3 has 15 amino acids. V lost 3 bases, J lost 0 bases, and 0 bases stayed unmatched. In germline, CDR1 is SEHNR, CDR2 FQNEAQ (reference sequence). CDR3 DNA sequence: TGTGCCAGCAGCTTTAGCGGGACGAACACCGGGGAGCTGTTTTTT. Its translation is CASSFSGTNTGELFF.

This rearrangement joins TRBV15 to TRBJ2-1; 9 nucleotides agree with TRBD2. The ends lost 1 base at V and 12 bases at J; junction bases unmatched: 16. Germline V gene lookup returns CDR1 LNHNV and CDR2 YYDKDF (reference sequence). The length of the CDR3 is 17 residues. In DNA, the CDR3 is TGTGCCACCAGCAGAGGACGATTAGCGGGAGATTTACAGGTGCAGTTCTTC. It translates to CATSRGRLAGDLQVQFF. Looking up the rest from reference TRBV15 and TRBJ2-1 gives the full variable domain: DAMVIQNPRYQVTQFGKPVTLSCSQTLNHNVMYWYQQKSSQAPKLLFHYYDKDFNNEADTPDNFQSRRPNTSFCFLDIRSPGLGDTAMYLCATSRGRLAGDLQVQFFGPGTRLTVL.

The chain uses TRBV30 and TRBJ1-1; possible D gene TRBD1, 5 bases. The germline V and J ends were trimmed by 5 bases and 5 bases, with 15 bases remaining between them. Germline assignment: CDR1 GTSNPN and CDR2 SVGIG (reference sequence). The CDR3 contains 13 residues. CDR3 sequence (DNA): TGTGCCTGGGACGCCGGGACCGGGACTGAAGCTTTCTTT. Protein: CAWDAGTGTEAFF.

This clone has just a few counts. In DNA, the CDR3 is TGTGCCAGCAGTTATGGACATCTCTACAATGAGCAGTTCTTC. Its translation: CASSYGHLYNEQFF. The chain carries TRBV27 and TRBJ2-1; perhaps TRBD1 as D (5 bases). V lost 4 bases to trimming and J lost 3 bases, with 10 bases between them. This CDR3 has 14 residues. Germline V gene data show CDR1 as MNHEY and CDR2 as SMNVEV (reference sequence).

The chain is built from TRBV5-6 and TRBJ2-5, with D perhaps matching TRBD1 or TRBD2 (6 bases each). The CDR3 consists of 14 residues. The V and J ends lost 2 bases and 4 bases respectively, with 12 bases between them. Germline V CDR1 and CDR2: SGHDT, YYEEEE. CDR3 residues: CASSLGGLRETQYF. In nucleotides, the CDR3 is TGTGCCAGCAGCTTAGGGGGACTTCGAGAGACCCAGTACTTC.

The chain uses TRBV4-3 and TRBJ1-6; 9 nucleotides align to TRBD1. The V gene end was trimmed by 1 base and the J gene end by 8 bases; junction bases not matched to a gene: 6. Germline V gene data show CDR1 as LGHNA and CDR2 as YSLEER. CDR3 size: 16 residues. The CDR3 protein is CASSQARDRADSPLHF. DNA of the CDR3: TGCGCCAGCAGCCAAGCCCGGGACAGGGCAGATTCACCCCTCCACTTT.

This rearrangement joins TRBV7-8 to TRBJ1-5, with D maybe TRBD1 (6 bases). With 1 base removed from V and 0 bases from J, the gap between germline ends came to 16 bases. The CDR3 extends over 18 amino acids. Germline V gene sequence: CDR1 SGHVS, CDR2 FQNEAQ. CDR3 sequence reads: CASSLEVTTGISNQPQHF. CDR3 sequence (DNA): TGTGCCAGCAGCTTAGAGGTCACAACAGGGATTAGCAATCAGCCCCAGCATTTT.

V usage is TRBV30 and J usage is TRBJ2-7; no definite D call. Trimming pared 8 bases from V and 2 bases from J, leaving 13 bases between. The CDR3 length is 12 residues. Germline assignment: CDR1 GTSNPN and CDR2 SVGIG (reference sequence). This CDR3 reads CAGRTETYEQYF. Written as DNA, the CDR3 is TGTGCCGGAAGGACGGAAACCTACGAGCAGTACTTC.

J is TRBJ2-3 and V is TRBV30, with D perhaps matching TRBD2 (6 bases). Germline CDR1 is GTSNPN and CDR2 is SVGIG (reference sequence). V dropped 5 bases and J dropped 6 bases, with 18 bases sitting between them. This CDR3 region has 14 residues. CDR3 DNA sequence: TGTGCCTGGGGGAGCGGGTTGGGTCGGGATACGCAGTATTTT. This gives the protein CAWGSGLGRDTQYF.

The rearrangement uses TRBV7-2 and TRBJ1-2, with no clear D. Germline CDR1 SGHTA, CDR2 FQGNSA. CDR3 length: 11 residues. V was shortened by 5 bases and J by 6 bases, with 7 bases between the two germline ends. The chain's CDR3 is CASSHNDGYTF. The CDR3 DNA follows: TGTGCCAGCAGCCACAATGATGGCTACACCTTC.

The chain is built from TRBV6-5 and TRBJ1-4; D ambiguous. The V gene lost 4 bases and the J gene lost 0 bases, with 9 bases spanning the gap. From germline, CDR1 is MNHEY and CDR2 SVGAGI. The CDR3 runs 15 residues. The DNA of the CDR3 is TGTGCCAGCAGTTCCAAACAGTCAACTAATGAAAAACTGTTTTTT. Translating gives CASSSKQSTNEKLFF.

The CDR3, as DNA: TGTGCCATCAGTGATCTTGGGATTACTAGCGGGACCTACAATGAGCAGTTCTTC. Translating it yields CAISDLGITSGTYNEQFF. The gene calls are TRBV10-3 and TRBJ2-1, with TRBD2 identical over 10 bases. The CDR3 covers 18 residues. Germline loops: CDR1 ENHRY, CDR2 SYGVKD. The J segment lost 2 bases and the V segment lost 3 bases, leaving 10 bases of the junction unmatched.

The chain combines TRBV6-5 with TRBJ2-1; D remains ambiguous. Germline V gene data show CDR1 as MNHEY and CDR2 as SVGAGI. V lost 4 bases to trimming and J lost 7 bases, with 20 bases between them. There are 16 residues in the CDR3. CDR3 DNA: TGTGCCAGCAGTTTCTTTGCAATAGGTCGCGAGAATGAGCAGTTCTTC. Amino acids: CASSFFAIGRENEQFF.

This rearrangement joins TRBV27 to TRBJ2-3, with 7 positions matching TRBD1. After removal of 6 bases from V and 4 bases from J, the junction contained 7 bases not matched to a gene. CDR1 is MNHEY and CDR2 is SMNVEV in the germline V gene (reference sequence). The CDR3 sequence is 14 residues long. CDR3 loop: CASRSAGGSDTQYF. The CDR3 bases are TGTGCCAGCAGGTCGGCAGGGGGTTCAGATACGCAGTATTTT.

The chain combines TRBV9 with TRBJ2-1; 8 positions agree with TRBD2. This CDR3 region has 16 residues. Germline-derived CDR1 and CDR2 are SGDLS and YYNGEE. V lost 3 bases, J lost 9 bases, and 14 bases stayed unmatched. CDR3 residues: CASSDLAGRPTIEQFF. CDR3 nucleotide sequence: TGTGCCAGCAGCGACTTAGCGGGAAGACCTACAATTGAGCAGTTCTTC.

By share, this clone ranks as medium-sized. The CDR3 region has the DNA TGTGCCAGCAGCTCGATGACAGGGGTCACCGGGGAGCTGTTTTTT. Translation: CASSSMTGVTGELFF. The chain employs TRBV11-2 and TRBJ2-2; 8 nucleotides agree with TRBD1. Trimming at V came to 4 bases and at J to 4 bases, leaving 5 bases not matched to a gene. CDR1 SGHAT and CDR2 FQNNGV come from the germline V gene. There are 15 residues in the CDR3.

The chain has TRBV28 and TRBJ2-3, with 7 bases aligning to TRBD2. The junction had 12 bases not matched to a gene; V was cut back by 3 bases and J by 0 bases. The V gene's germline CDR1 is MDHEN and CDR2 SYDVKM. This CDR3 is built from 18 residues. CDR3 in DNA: TGTGCCAGCAGTTTCGGGCGGGGAGGGCTAACTAGCACAGATACGCAGTATTTT. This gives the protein CASSFGRGGLTSTDTQYF.

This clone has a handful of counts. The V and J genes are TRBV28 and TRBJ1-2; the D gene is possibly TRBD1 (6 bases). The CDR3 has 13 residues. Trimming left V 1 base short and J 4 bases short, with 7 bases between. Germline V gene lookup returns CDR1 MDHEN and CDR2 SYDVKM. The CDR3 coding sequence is TGTGCCAGCAGTTTATTACAGGGCTATGGCTACACCTTC. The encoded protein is CASSLLQGYGYTF.